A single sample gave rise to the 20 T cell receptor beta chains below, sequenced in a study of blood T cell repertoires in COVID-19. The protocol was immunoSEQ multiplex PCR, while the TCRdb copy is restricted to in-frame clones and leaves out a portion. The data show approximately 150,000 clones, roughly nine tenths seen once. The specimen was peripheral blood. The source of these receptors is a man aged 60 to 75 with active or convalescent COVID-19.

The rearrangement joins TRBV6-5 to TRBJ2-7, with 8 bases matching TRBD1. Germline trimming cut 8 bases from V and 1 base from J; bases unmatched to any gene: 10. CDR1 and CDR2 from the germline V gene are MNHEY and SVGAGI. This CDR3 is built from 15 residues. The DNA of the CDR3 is TGTGCCAGCGGGATGCAGGGGGCAAGTTCCTACGAGCAGTACTTC. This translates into CASGMQGASSYEQYF.

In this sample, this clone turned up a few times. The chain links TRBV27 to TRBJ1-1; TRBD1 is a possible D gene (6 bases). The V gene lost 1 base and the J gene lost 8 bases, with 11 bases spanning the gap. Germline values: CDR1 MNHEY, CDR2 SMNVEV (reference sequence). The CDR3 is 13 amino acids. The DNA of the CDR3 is TGTGCCAGCAGTTTATACCAGGGGCTGGAAGCTTTCTTT. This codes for CASSLYQGLEAFF.

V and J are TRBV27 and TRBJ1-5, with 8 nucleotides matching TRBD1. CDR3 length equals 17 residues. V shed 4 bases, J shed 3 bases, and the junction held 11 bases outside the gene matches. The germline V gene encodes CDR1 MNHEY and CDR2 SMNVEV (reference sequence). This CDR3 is CASSSFTGTGFNQPQHF. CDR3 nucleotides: TGTGCCAGCAGTTCATTCACCGGGACAGGATTCAATCAGCCCCAGCATTTT.

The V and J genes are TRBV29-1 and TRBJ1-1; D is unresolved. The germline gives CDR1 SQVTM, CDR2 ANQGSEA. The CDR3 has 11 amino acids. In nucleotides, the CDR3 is TGCACCATGAAACGGGACACTGAAGCTTTCTTT. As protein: CTMKRDTEAFF.

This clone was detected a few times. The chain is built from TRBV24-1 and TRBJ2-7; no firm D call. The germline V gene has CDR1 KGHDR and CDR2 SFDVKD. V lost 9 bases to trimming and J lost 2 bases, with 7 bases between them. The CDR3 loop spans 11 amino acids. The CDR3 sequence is CATDFAYEQYF. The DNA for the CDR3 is TGTGCCACCGACTTCGCCTACGAGCAGTACTTC.

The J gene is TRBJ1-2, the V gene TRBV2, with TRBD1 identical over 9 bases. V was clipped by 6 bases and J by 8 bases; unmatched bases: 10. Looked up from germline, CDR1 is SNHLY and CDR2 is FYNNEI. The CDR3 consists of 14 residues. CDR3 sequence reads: CASRGEQGARGYTF. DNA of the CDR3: TGTGCCAGCAGAGGAGAACAGGGGGCGCGGGGCTACACCTTC.

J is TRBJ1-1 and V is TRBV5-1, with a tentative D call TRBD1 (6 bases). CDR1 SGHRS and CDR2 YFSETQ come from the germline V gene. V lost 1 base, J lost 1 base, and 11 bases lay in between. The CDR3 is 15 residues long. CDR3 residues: CASSLRPGQNTEAFF. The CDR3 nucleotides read TGCGCCAGCAGCTTGAGGCCGGGACAGAACACTGAAGCTTTCTTT.

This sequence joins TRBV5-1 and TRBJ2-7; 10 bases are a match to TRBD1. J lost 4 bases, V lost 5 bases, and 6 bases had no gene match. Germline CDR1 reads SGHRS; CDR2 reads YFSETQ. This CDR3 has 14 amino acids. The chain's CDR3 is CASRAGTGVYEQYF. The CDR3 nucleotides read TGCGCCAGCAGAGCCGGGACAGGGGTATACGAGCAGTACTTC.

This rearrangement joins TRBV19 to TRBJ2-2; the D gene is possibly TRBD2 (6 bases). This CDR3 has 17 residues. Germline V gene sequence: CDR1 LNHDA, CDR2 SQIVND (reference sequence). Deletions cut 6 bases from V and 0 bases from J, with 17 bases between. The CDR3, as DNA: TGTGCCAGTAGGAACCCCGGGACTCGCGCGAACACCGGGGAGCTGTTTTTT. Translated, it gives CASRNPGTRANTGELFF.

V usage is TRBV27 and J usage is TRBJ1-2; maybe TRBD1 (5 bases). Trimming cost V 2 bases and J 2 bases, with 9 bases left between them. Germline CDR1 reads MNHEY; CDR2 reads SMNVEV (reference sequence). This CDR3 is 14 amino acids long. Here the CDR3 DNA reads TGTGCCAGCAGTTTACACCCAGGGAACTATGGCTACACCTTC. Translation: CASSLHPGNYGYTF.

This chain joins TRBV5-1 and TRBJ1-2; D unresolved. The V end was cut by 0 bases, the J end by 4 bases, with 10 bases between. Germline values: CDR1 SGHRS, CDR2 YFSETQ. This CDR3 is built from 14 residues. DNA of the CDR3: TGCGCCAGCAGCTTGGCGCGAAGTTTCTATGGCTACACCTTC. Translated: CASSLARSFYGYTF.

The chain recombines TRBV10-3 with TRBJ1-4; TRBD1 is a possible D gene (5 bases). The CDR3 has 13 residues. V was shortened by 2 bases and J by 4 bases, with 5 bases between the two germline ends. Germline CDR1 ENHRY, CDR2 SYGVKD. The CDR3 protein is CAISEDSNEKLFF. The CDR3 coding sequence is TGTGCCATCAGTGAGGACAGTAATGAAAAACTGTTTTTT.

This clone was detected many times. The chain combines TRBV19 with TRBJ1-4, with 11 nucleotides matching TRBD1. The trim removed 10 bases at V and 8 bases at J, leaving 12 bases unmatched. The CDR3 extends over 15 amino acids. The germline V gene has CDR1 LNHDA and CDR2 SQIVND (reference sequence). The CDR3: CATRTGGPGGEKLFF. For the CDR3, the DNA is TGTGCCACCAGGACAGGGGGCCCCGGAGGCGAAAAACTGTTTTTT. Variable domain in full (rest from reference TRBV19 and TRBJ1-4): DGGITQSPKYLFRKEGQNVTLSCEQNLNHDAMYWYRQDPGQGLRLIYYSQIVNDFQKGDIAEGYSVSREKKESFPLTVTSAQKNPTAFYLCATRTGGPGGEKLFFGSGTQLSVL.

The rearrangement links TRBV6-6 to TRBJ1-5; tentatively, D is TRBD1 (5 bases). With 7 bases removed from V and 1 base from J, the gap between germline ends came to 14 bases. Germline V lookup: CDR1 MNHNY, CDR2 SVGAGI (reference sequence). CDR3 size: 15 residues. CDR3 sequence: CASTRQGTSNQPQHF. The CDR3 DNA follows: TGTGCCAGCACCCGCCAGGGTACGAGCAATCAGCCCCAGCATTTT.

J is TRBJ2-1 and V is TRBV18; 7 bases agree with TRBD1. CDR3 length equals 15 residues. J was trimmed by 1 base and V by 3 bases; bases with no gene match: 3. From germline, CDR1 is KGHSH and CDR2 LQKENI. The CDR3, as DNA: TGTGCCAGCTCACCGAGACAGGGTTCCTACAATGAGCAGTTCTTC. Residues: CASSPRQGSYNEQFF.

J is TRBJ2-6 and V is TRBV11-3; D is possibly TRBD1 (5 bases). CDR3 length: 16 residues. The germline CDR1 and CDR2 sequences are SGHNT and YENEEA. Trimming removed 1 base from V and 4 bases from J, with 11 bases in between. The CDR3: CASSLGRVGGANVLTF. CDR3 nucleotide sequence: TGTGCCAGCAGCTTAGGCAGGGTCGGAGGGGCCAACGTCCTGACTTTC.

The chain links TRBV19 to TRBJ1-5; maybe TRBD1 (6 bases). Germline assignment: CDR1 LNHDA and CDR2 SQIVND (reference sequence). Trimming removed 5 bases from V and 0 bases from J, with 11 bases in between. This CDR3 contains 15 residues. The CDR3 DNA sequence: TGTGCCAGTAGTTGGACAGCTTATAGCAATCAGCCCCAGCATTTT. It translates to CASSWTAYSNQPQHF.

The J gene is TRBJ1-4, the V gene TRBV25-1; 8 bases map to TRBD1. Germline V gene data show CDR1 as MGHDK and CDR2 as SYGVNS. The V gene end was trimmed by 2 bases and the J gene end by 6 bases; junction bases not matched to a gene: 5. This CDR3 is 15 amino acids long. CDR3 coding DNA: TGTGCCAGCAGTGAAGAACAGGGGGTTTATGAAAAACTGTTTTTT. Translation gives CASSEEQGVYEKLFF.

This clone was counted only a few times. CDR3 bases: TGTGCCATCAGTCCCGGACAGGGTTATGGCTACACCTTC. Translated, it gives CAISPGQGYGYTF. The chain recombines TRBV10-3 with TRBJ1-2, with 8 bases that match TRBD1. CDR1 and CDR2 from the germline V gene are ENHRY and SYGVKD. V trimming: 5 bases; J trimming: 5 bases; junction bases outside the gene matches: 4. The CDR3 consists of 13 residues.

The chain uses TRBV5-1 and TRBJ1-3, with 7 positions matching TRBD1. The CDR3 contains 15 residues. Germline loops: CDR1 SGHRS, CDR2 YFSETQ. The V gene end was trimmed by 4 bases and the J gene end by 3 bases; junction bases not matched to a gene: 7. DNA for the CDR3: TGCGCCAGCAGCATAGACAGGGCGGGTGGAAACACCATATATTTT. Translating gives CASSIDRAGGNTIYF. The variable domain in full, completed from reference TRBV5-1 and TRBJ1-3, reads KAGVTQTPRYLIKTRGQQVTLSCSPISGHRSVSWYQQTPGQGLQFLFEYFSETQRNKGNFPGRFSGRQFSNSRSEMNVSTLELGDSALYLCASSIDRAGGNTIYFGEGSWLTVV.